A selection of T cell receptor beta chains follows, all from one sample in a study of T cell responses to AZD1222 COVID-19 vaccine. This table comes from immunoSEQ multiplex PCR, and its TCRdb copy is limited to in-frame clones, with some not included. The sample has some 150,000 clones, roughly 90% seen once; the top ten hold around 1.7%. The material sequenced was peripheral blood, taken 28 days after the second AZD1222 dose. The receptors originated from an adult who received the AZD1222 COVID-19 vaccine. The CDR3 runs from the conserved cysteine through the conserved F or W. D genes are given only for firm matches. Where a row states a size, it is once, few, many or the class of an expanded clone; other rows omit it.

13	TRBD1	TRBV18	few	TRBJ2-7	CASSPRGQNEQYF	TGTGCCAGCTCACCACGGGGACAGAACGAGCAGTACTTC
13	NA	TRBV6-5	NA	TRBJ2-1	CASAAGNLNEQFF	TGTGCCAGCGCGGCAGGGAATTTGAATGAGCAGTTCTTC
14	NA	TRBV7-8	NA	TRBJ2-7	CASSFRPGVYEQYF	TGTGCCAGCAGCTTCCGTCCGGGGGTCTACGAGCAGTACTTC
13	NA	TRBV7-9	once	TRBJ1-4	CASSPKSDEKLFF	TGTGCCAGCAGCCCTAAATCTGATGAAAAACTGTTTTTT
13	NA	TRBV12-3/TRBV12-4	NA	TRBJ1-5	CASSAGGNQPQHF	TGTGCCAGCAGTGCCGGGGGGAATCAGCCCCAGCATTTT
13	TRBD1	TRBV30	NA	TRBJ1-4	CAWSGQGGEKLFF	TGTGCCTGGAGTGGGCAGGGGGGAGAAAAACTGTTTTTT
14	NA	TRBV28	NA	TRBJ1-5	CASSLSDSYQPQHF	TGTGCCAGCAGTTTAAGTGACAGCTATCAGCCCCAGCATTTT
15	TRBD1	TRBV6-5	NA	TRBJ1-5	CASSLDRTGDQPQHF	TGTGCCAGCAGTCTGGACAGGACCGGGGATCAGCCCCAGCATTTT
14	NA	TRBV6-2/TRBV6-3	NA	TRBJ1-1	CASSQTFETTEAFF	TGTGCCAGCAGTCAGACCTTCGAGACCACTGAAGCTTTCTTT
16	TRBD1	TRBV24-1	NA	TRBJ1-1	CATSDSRTGASTEAFF	TGTGCCACCAGTGATTCACGGACAGGGGCGAGCACTGAAGCTTTCTTT
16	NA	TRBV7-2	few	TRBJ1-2	CASSLAGGGSRDGYTF	TGTGCCAGCAGCTTAGCGGGGGGAGGCAGTAGGGATGGCTACACCTTC
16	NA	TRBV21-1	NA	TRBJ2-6	CASSLRGSSGANVLTF	TGTGCCAGCAGCCTCAGGGGATCCTCTGGGGCCAACGTCCTGACTTTC
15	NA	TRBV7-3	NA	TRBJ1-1	CASSPSGGLNTEAFF	TGTGCCAGCAGCCCCTCCGGGGGCCTGAACACTGAAGCTTTCTTT
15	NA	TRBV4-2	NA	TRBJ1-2	CASSQDRTGIYGYTF	TGTGCCAGCAGCCAAGATCGGACTGGCATCTATGGCTACACCTTC
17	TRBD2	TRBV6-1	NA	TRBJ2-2	CASSEARRGGRTGELFF	TGTGCCAGCAGTGAAGCGAGGCGGGGGGGCCGCACCGGGGAGCTGTTTTTT
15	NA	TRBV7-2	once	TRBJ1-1	CASSPKGGGRTEAFF	TGTGCCAGCAGCCCTAAAGGGGGAGGGAGGACTGAAGCTTTCTTT
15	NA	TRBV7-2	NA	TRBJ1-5	CASSLAKAVNQPQHF	TGTGCCAGCAGCTTAGCCAAGGCAGTTAATCAGCCCCAGCATTTT
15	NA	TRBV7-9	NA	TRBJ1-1	CASSLEGGQNTEAFF	TGTGCCAGCAGCTTAGAGGGGGGTCAGAACACTGAAGCTTTCTTT
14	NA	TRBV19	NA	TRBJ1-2	CASSIQGLSYGYTF	TGTGCCAGTAGTATTCAGGGCCTTAGCTATGGCTACACCTTC
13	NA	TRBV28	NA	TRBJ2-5	CASSSGQIETQYF	TGTGCCAGCTCATCTGGGCAGATAGAGACCCAGTACTTC
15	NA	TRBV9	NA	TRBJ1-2	CASSVGAEPNYGYTF	TGTGCCAGCAGCGTAGGAGCAGAACCCAACTATGGCTACACCTTC
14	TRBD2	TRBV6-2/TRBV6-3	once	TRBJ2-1	CASSVASGGSEQFF	TGTGCCAGCAGTGTAGCCAGCGGGGGGAGTGAGCAGTTCTTC
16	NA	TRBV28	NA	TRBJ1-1	CASIRARVVSDTEAFF	TGTGCCAGCATTAGGGCCAGGGTGGTTTCGGACACTGAAGCTTTCTTT
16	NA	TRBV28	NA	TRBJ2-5	CASSPRRGPDQETQYF	TGTGCCAGCAGTCCCCGGAGGGGGCCGGATCAAGAGACCCAGTACTTC